The rows below give T cell receptor beta chains drawn from one sample of a study of cytomegalovirus exposure and HLA in healthy donors. Measured with immunoSEQ multiplex PCR; TCRdb has only the in-frame clones, and not every one. The sample consists of around 180,000 clones, over 70% of them appearing once. The sample comprised PBMCs. These receptors were collected from a man under 40 in good health and CMV-seropositive. Each CDR3 is given with its conserved first and last residue. A D gene is named only where the DNA matches it firmly. Size is omitted from some rows. Given values are once, few, many or a class for expanded clones.

J gene,CDR3 length,D gene,V gene,clone size,CDR3 DNA,CDR3 protein
TRBJ2-3,16,TRBD2,TRBV27,once,TGTGCCAGCAGATCCCCGCTAGCGGGAGGGCCGGATACGCAGTATTTT,CASRSPLAGGPDTQYF
TRBJ1-4,15,TRBD1,TRBV6-5,-,TGTGCCAGCAGTAGAGGACAGGGATTTAATGAAAAACTGTTTTTT,CASSRGQGFNEKLFF
TRBJ2-1,13,-,TRBV7-9,-,TGTTCCAGCATGTGGAGCTCCTACAATGAGCAGTTCTTC,CSSMWSSYNEQFF
TRBJ2-1,15,-,TRBV6-5,-,TGTGCCAGCAGGTCCACAGGGATCTCCTCGAATGAGCAGTTCTTC,CASRSTGISSNEQFF
TRBJ2-7,17,TRBD1,TRBV5-1,-,TGCGCCAGCAGCTTGAGCTTTCGGACAGGGACTCCTTACGAGCAGTACTTC,CASSLSFRTGTPYEQYF
TRBJ1-5,13,-,TRBV9,-,TGTGCCAGCAGCGCGGAATCGGGGCAGCCCCAGCATTTT,CASSAESGQPQHF
TRBJ2-5,14,-,TRBV10-3,-,TGTGCCATCAGTGAGCTTGGTAGTGGTGAGACCCAGTACTTC,CAISELGSGETQYF
TRBJ1-6,15,-,TRBV6-4,-,TGTGCCAGCAGTGTTGGGGCCAACGGTAATTCACCCCTCCACTTT,CASSVGANGNSPLHF
TRBJ2-1,15,-,TRBV9,-,TGTGCCAGCAGCGCAGGGGTGACGGCCTACAATGAGCAGTTCTTC,CASSAGVTAYNEQFF
TRBJ2-5,13,-,TRBV19,-,TGTGCCAGTAGTATAGAGGCCGCTGAGACCCAGTACTTC,CASSIEAAETQYF
TRBJ1-2,15,TRBD1,TRBV19,-,TGTGCCAGTAGTGGACAGGGGGCGTATAACTATGGCTACACCTTC,CASSGQGAYNYGYTF
TRBJ1-1,13,-,TRBV4-1,few,TGCGCCAGCAGCCTACTACTAGGAAATGAAGCTTTCTTT,CASSLLLGNEAFF
TRBJ2-7,15,TRBD1,TRBV19,-,TGTGCCAGTAGTGCCACGCCGGGACAGGGGTACGAGCAGTACTTC,CASSATPGQGYEQYF
TRBJ2-7,14,-,TRBV5-8,-,TGTGCCAGCAGGAGGGACACCTTCTCCTACGAGCAGTACTTC,CASRRDTFSYEQYF
TRBJ2-7,11,-,TRBV27,-,TGTGCCAGCAAAAACTGGTACGAGCAGTACTTC,CASKNWYEQYF
TRBJ1-3,15,-,TRBV2,-,TGTGCCAGCAGTGAGTCCAGTGTAACTGGAAACACCATATATTTT,CASSESSVTGNTIYF
TRBJ2-3,16,-,TRBV11-3,-,TGTGCCAGCAGCTTAGCTATCTCGGACTCCGAAGATACGCAGTATTTT,CASSLAISDSEDTQYF
TRBJ2-5,15,-,TRBV6-5,-,TGTGCCAGCAGTTCCGTTAGGGGGTTGCAAGAGACCCAGTACTTC,CASSSVRGLQETQYF
TRBJ2-7,12,-,TRBV6-1,-,TGTGCCAGCAGTGCGGACAGCTACGAGCAGTACTTC,CASSADSYEQYF
TRBJ1-2,15,-,TRBV11-3,-,TGTGCCAGCAGCTTGGATGGTGGTACAGACTATGGCTACACCTTC,CASSLDGGTDYGYTF
TRBJ2-5,16,-,TRBV7-9,-,TGTGCCAGCAGCCCAAAGGACAGTGATTGGCGAGAGACCCAGTACTTC,CASSPKDSDWRETQYF
TRBJ2-3,15,-,TRBV7-6,-,TGTGCCAGCAGCTCAACCGGGGAGTACGCAGATACGCAGTATTTT,CASSSTGEYADTQYF
TRBJ1-1,14,-,TRBV29-1,-,TGCAGCGTTGCTATGATGGCGGTGAACACTGAAGCTTTCTTT,CSVAMMAVNTEAFF
TRBJ2-2,13,-,TRBV2,-,TGTGCCAGCAGTGTTCTTCGAGGTGGGGAGCTGTTTTTT,CASSVLRGGELFF
TRBJ2-3,14,TRBD2,TRBV5-5,-,TGTGCCAGCAGCTACCGGGGGGGCCGAGATACGCAGTATTTT,CASSYRGGRDTQYF
TRBJ2-3,15,-,TRBV5-1,-,TGCGCCAGCAACGTTAGGGACACCAGCACAGATACGCAGTATTTT,CASNVRDTSTDTQYF
TRBJ2-3,10,-,TRBV19,-,TGCCACCCAGGGTTGGATACGCAGTATTTT,CHPGLDTQYF
TRBJ2-7,13,-,TRBV6-5,-,TGTGCCAGCAGTTACCAGGAATCCTACGAGCAGTACTTC,CASSYQESYEQYF
TRBJ1-1,13,-,TRBV27,-,TGTGCCAGCAGATTCAGGGGTAACACTGAAGCTTTCTTT,CASRFRGNTEAFF
TRBJ2-1,16,-,TRBV19,-,TGTGCCAGTAGTGAGTCCGAAGCGAAACTATACAATGAGCAGTTCTTC,CASSESEAKLYNEQFF
TRBJ1-1,11,-,TRBV29-1,-,TGCAGCGTGGTATGGGGCCCGGAAGCTTTCTTT,CSVVWGPEAFF
TRBJ1-2,12,-,TRBV6-5,-,TGTGCCAGCAGTTCCTCCAGCGGTGGCTACACCTTC,CASSSSSGGYTF
TRBJ2-7,14,TRBD1,TRBV6-6,-,TGTGCCAGCAGTTACCGACAGGGGGCGAACGAGCAGTACTTC,CASSYRQGANEQYF
TRBJ1-5,14,-,TRBV7-2,-,TGTGCCAGCAGCCCCGGGGGGGGTGGACAGCCCCAGCATTTT,CASSPGGGGQPQHF
TRBJ2-5,15,TRBD2,TRBV7-8,-,TGTGCCAGCAGCTTAAAGGTGGGAGGGAAAGAGACCCAGTACTTC,CASSLKVGGKETQYF
TRBJ1-1,12,-,TRBV9,-,TGTGCCAGCAGCGGAAATTCGGCTGAAGCTTTCTTT,CASSGNSAEAFF
TRBJ1-2,15,-,TRBV11-2,-,TGTGCCAGCAGCACTACGGGGGAGGCATACTATGGCTACACCTTC,CASSTTGEAYYGYTF
TRBJ2-7,15,TRBD2,TRBV28,-,TGTGCCAGCAGTTTACTAGCGGGAGGCCCCTATGAGCAGTACTTC,CASSLLAGGPYEQYF
TRBJ1-5,15,-,TRBV30,-,TGCGCCTGGAGTGTGGGTCCGCAGGGGTCCCCGCCCCAGCATTTT,CAWSVGPQGSPPQHF
TRBJ1-5,14,-,TRBV7-9,-,TGTGCCAGCAGCTTAGGAGGGAGGGTTGAGCCCCAGCATTTT,CASSLGGRVEPQHF
TRBJ2-7,15,TRBD1,TRBV5-8,once,TGTGCCAGCAGCTTGTGGTCGGACAGGGTCCACGAGCAGTACTTC,CASSLWSDRVHEQYF
TRBJ2-7,15,TRBD2,TRBV5-1,-,TGCGCCAGCAGCTCACTAGCGGGGAGCTCCTACGAGCAGTACTTC,CASSSLAGSSYEQYF
TRBJ2-7,14,TRBD2,TRBV6-1,-,TGTGCCAGCAGTCAACTAGCGGCCAGGGACGAGCAGTACTTC,CASSQLAARDEQYF
TRBJ1-3,15,TRBD1,TRBV11-2,-,TGTGCCAGCAGCTTAGGACAGGGCTCTGGAAACACCATATATTTT,CASSLGQGSGNTIYF
TRBJ2-2,16,TRBD2,TRBV10-3,-,TGTGCCATCAGTGGTCGGCTAGCGGGTGGGACCGGGGAGCTGTTTTTT,CAISGRLAGGTGELFF
TRBJ1-5,16,-,TRBV7-2,-,TGTGCCAGCAGCCCAATAGGGGGAAACAGCAATCAGCCCCAGCATTTT,CASSPIGGNSNQPQHF
TRBJ1-4,13,-,TRBV5-1,once,TGCGCCAGCAGCTTGGTAGGGGATGGAAAACTGTTTTTT,CASSLVGDGKLFF
TRBJ2-2,17,TRBD1,TRBV13,once,TGTGCCAGCAGCTTGAACTTAGGGACAGGGAACACCGGGGAGCTGTTTTTT,CASSLNLGTGNTGELFF
TRBJ2-6,17,TRBD1,TRBV5-4,-,TGTGCCAGCAGCTTAGGACAGGTTAACTCTGGGGCCAACGTCCTGACTTTC,CASSLGQVNSGANVLTF
TRBJ1-4,16,-,TRBV6-6,-,TGTGCCAGCAGTCCACGGGCGGCAGGGTCTAATGAAAAACTGTTTTTT,CASSPRAAGSNEKLFF
TRBJ2-1,11,-,TRBV7-9,-,TGTGCCAGCTCCCTTTTAGATGAGCAGTTCTTC,CASSLLDEQFF
TRBJ2-3,13,TRBD1,TRBV7-7,-,TGTGCCAGCAGCTCTGGGACAGCTGATACGCAGTATTTT,CASSSGTADTQYF
TRBJ2-4,13,-,TRBV11-3,-,TGTGCCAGCAGGGGGACACCAAAAAACATTCAGTACTTC,CASRGTPKNIQYF
TRBJ2-2,14,TRBD2,TRBV29-1,-,TGCAGCGTTACCCAGGGCGGGGGCACCGGGGAGCTGTTTTTT,CSVTQGGGTGELFF